This TCR beta chain came from a study of shared clonotypes between healthy human individuals. Turning to the study itself: Researchers assigned three CD4 naive, three CD4 memory, two CD8 naive and one CD8 memory plate to each donor.

An even split of each subset's genomic DNA across several immunoSEQ plates was performed. Using immunoSEQ multiplex PCR, the repertoire was profiled, and TCRdb retains in-frame clones only, with some absent. The table has 800,000 or so clones, about 96% seen once. CDR1 is MDHEN, CDR2 SYDVKM, per germline. Trimming took 2 bases from V and 5 from J; bases not matched to a gene: 7. CDR3 length equals 15 residues. General observations from the study: Sorted-subset sequencing was shown by rarefaction to be incomplete despite large depth. About 4.5% of naive CD4 clonotypes were common to a handful of donors.

This clone has only one observation. The target antigen is unknown. Naive CD8 cells, CD45RO-negative and positively selected for CCR7, excluded terminally differentiated effector memory CD45RA+ cells. This TCR came from a man aged 30-40 years in good health. The chain links TRBV28 to TRBJ2-3; 7 positions agree with TRBD2. The material sequenced was naive CD8+ T cells sorted from blood. This chain's CDR3 is CASSLRLTGGDTQYF. The CDR3 region has the DNA TGTGCCAGCAGTTTACGGCTGACGGGGGGAGATACGCAGTATTTT. Combining the CDR3 with reference TRBV28 and TRBJ2-3 gives the whole variable domain DVKVTQSSRYLVKRTGEKVFLECVQDMDHENMFWYRQDPGLGLRLIYFSYDVKMKEKGDIPEGYSVSREKKERFSLILESASTNQTSMYLCASSLRLTGGDTQYFGPGTRLTVL.